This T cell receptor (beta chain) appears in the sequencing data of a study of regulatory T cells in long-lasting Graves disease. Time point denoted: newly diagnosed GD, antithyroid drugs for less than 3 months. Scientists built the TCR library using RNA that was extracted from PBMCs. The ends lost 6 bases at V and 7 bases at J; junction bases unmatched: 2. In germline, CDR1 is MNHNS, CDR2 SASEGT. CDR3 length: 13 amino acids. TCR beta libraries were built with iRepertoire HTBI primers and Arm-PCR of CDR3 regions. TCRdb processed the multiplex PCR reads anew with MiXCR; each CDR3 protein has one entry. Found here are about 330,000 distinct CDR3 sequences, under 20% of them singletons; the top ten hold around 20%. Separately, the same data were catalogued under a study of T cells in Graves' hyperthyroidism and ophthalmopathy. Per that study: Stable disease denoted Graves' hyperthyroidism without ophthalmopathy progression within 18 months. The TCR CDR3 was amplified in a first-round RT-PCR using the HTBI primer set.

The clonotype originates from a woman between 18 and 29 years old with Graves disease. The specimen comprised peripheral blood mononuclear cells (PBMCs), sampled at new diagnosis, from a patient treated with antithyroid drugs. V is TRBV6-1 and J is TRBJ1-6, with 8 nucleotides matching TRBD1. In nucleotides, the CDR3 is TGTGCCAGCAGGGACAGGGAAAATTCACCCCTCCACTTT. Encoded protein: CASRDRENSPLHF.